This T cell receptor (beta chain) derives from a study of T cell responses to AZD1222 COVID-19 vaccine. Study-wide results and caveats: Unmutated variant regions are reportedly the target of nearly half of TCRs that are spike-specific. Spike regions recognized by vaccine-associated CD4 TCRs spanned the protein, led by 160-218 and 743-854. Donors in the cohort were predominantly white British and more often female, and clonal diversity was possibly underestimated. Baseline serostatus was positive in only a handful of AZD1222 recipients.

A note on this clone: Its antigen remains unknown.

The CDR3 is made up of 16 amino acids. V gave up 2 bases and J gave up 7 bases; unmatched junction bases: 9. Germline V gene lookup returns CDR1 SGHTA and CDR2 FQGNSA. The method was immunoSEQ multiplex PCR; TCRdb's version includes in-frame clones alone and lacks a portion of them. The sample consists of around 150,000 clones, 85% to 95% of them appearing once. The specimen comprised peripheral blood, sampled on day 0 of AZD1222 vaccination. V usage is TRBV7-2 and J usage is TRBJ2-5; 11 bases align to TRBD2. The sequence came from an adult in good health. This CDR3 reads CASSLSASGGIGTQYF. The CDR3 bases are TGTGCCAGCAGCTTATCCGCTAGCGGGGGGATCGGGACCCAGTACTTC.